The rows below give T cell receptor beta chains drawn from one sample of a study of blood T cells in healthy people across ages. One entry per CDR3 protein results from TCRdb running MiXCR on the 5' RACE reads. The sample lists about 640,000 distinct CDR3 sequences, around 31% occurring once. Sequencing input: blood. All receptors derive from a woman aged 80 or over in good health. The CDR3 runs from the conserved cysteine through the conserved F or W. D genes are given only for firm matches. Size is omitted from some rows. Given values are once, few, many or a class for expanded clones.

CDR3 length	D gene	clone size	V gene	J gene	CDR3 protein	CDR3 DNA
17	-	-	TRBV19	TRBJ1-1	CASSRFRAGNMNTEAFF	TGTGCCAGTAGCCGCTTTCGAGCAGGGAATATGAACACTGAAGCTTTCTTT
11	TRBD2	many	TRBV6-5	TRBJ2-7	CASRAGGEQYF	TGTGCCAGCAGAGCGGGGGGCGAGCAGTACTTC
14	TRBD1	many	TRBV12-3/TRBV12-4	TRBJ1-2	CASTYSGGGYGYTF	TGTGCCAGCACCTACTCAGGGGGCGGCTATGGCTACACCTTC
18	TRBD1	few	TRBV15	TRBJ2-5	CATSRGGVTGARTNEQYF	TGTGCCACCAGCAGAGGAGGGGTTACAGGGGCTAGAACCAATGAGCAGTACTTC
14	TRBD1	-	TRBV7-9	TRBJ1-2	CASSPTTGGPGYTF	TGTGCCAGCAGCCCAACGACAGGGGGCCCTGGCTACACCTTC
16	-	-	TRBV21-1	TRBJ2-6	CATPGQRSSGANVLTF	TGTGCCACCCCGGGACAGAGAAGCTCTGGGGCCAACGTCCTGACTTTC
15	TRBD2	many	TRBV6-2/TRBV6-3	TRBJ2-1	CASNHPSGAPPQQFF	TGTGCCAGCAATCACCCTAGCGGGGCTCCCCCGCAGCAGTTCTTC
14	-	-	TRBV2	TRBJ2-7	CASSGGGLTVEQYF	TGTGCCAGCAGTGGAGGAGGGCTCACCGTGGAGCAGTACTTC
15	-	-	TRBV4-3	TRBJ1-1	CASSQGETATTEAFF	TGCGCCAGCAGCCAAGGGGAGACAGCGACCACTGAAGCTTTCTTT
14	-	many	TRBV6-6	TRBJ2-1	CASSYRGLLNEQFF	TGTGCCAGCAGTTACCGAGGACTCCTAAATGAGCAGTTCTTC
17	TRBD1	few	TRBV25-1	TRBJ2-2	CASSDHLDRGGTGELFF	TGTGCCAGCAGTGATCACCTGGACAGGGGAGGCACCGGGGAGCTGTTTTTT
13	TRBD1	many	TRBV5-6	TRBJ2-7	CASSRTGWDEQYF	TGTGCCAGCAGCCGGACAGGGTGGGACGAGCAGTACTTC
13	TRBD1	-	TRBV7-2	TRBJ1-1	CASSFAGGAEAFF	TGTGCCAGCAGCTTCGCAGGGGGAGCTGAAGCTTTCTTT
14	TRBD1	many	TRBV5-1	TRBJ2-7	CASSYDRGLGEQYF	TGCGCCAGCAGCTACGACAGGGGTCTAGGTGAGCAGTACTTC
16	-	-	TRBV5-6	TRBJ2-2	CASSLDIPANTGELFF	TGTGCCAGCAGCTTGGACATCCCAGCGAACACCGGGGAGCTGTTTTTT
13	TRBD1	-	TRBV30	TRBJ1-4	CAWARDRGVKLFF	TGTGCCTGGGCCCGGGACAGGGGAGTGAAACTGTTTTTT
12	-	few	TRBV30	TRBJ1-6	CAWSPGGSPLHF	TGTGCCTGGAGTCCCGGGGGTTCACCCCTCCACTTT
12	-	few	TRBV24-1	TRBJ2-7	CATSFRGNEQYF	TGTGCCACCAGTTTCCGGGGGAACGAGCAGTACTTC
15	TRBD1	-	TRBV20-1	TRBJ1-5	CSARDGQGGNQPQHF	TGCAGTGCTAGGGACGGACAGGGTGGAAATCAGCCCCAGCATTTT
13	-	many	TRBV5-1	TRBJ1-6	CASSLASNSPLHF	TGCGCCAGCAGCTTGGCTTCGAATTCACCCCTCCACTTT
15	-	few	TRBV7-3	TRBJ2-6	CASSWVPSGANVLTF	TGTGCCAGCAGTTGGGTACCCTCTGGGGCCAACGTCCTGACTTTC
15	-	few	TRBV29-1	TRBJ1-1	CSVVKGGVPNTEAFF	TGCAGCGTAGTGAAAGGGGGGGTCCCGAACACTGAAGCTTTCTTT
16	-	-	TRBV20-1	TRBJ1-5	CSARAPGVTSNQPQHF	TGCAGTGCTAGAGCTCCGGGGGTTACTAGCAATCAGCCCCAGCATTTT
16	-	-	TRBV5-1	TRBJ2-7	CASSLDNRDPVYEQYF	TGCGCCAGCAGCTTGGATAACAGGGACCCTGTGTACGAGCAGTACTTC
14	-	few	TRBV6-6	TRBJ2-7	CASTKSWGTSEQYF	TGTGCCAGCACTAAAAGCTGGGGCACATCTGAGCAGTACTTC
15	-	few	TRBV4-1	TRBJ2-2	CASSPQAAHTGELFF	TGCGCCAGCAGCCCCCAAGCCGCACACACCGGGGAGCTGTTTTTT
13	-	-	TRBV27	TRBJ2-7	CASSLSIKEAQYF	TGTGCCAGCAGTTTATCCATAAAAGAGGCCCAGTACTTC
14	TRBD1	few	TRBV5-1	TRBJ2-1	CASSLNRGGETQFF	TGCGCCAGCAGCTTGAACAGGGGTGGAGAGACCCAGTTCTTC
13	-	many	TRBV20-1	TRBJ2-4	CSARDRGQNIQYF	TGCAGTGCTAGAGATCGGGGGCAAAACATTCAGTACTTC
16	-	-	TRBV20-1	TRBJ2-4	CSAGQGGGRTKNIQYF	TGCAGTGCTGGACAGGGCGGGGGGAGAACCAAAAACATTCAGTACTTC
14	-	many	TRBV7-6	TRBJ1-1	CASSLGHLNTEAFF	TGTGCCAGCAGCTTAGGTCACCTGAACACTGAAGCTTTCTTT
15	TRBD2	many	TRBV4-2	TRBJ2-7	CASSQEVAGTYEQYF	TGTGCCAGCAGCCAAGAGGTAGCGGGAACCTACGAGCAGTACTTC
15	TRBD1	-	TRBV5-1	TRBJ1-1	CASSGTGVPIEEAFF	TGCGCCAGCAGCGGGACAGGAGTCCCGATAGAGGAAGCTTTCTTT
14	TRBD1	-	TRBV11-3	TRBJ1-6	CASSTGTGGSPLHF	TGTGCCAGCAGTACCGGGACAGGGGGGTCACCCCTCCACTTT
14	TRBD1	few	TRBV30	TRBJ1-4	CAWSPTGDGEKLFF	TGTGCCTGGAGCCCGACAGGGGATGGTGAAAAACTGTTTTTT
15	TRBD2	-	TRBV20-1	TRBJ2-3	CSAVPLAGGADTQYF	TGCAGTGCCGTACCTCTAGCGGGGGGGGCAGATACGCAGTATTTT
13	TRBD1	many	TRBV13	TRBJ1-2	CASSYTGAHGYTF	TGTGCCAGCAGCTACACAGGGGCGCATGGCTACACCTTC
18	-	few	TRBV28	TRBJ1-5	CAILPPRDTPYSNQPQHF	TGTGCCATTTTGCCGCCACGGGACACTCCTTATAGCAATCAGCCCCAGCATTTT
15	TRBD1	many	TRBV5-1	TRBJ2-7	CASSSRQGSAGEQYF	TGCGCCAGCAGCTCCAGACAGGGGAGCGCGGGGGAGCAGTACTTC
16	TRBD1	many	TRBV5-5	TRBJ2-3	CASSLAGQGGADTQYF	TGTGCCAGCAGCTTGGCCGGACAGGGGGGAGCAGATACGCAGTATTTT
17	-	-	TRBV20-1	TRBJ1-3	CSARSRLQGGTRNTIYF	TGCAGTGCTAGATCCCGGCTCCAGGGAGGGACTAGAAACACCATATATTTT